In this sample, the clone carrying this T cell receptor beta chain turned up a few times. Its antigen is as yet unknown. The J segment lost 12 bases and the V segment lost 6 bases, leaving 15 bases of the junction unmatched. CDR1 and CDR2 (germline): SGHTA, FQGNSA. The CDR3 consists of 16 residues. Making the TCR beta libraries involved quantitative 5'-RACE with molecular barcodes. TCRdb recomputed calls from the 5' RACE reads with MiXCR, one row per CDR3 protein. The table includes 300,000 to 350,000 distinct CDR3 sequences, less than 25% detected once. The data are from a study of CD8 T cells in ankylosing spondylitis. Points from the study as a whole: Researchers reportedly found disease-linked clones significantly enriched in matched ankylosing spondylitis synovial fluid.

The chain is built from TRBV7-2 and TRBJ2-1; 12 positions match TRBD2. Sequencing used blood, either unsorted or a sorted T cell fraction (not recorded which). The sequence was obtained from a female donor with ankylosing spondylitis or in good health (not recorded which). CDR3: CASRPAGTSGSAGQFF. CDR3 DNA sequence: TGTGCCAGCAGACCCGCCGGGACTAGCGGGTCCGCAGGGCAGTTCTTC.